This entry features one TCR beta chain sequence. The antigen is not known. In the same sample, other DNA sequences code for this CDR3. The CDR3 has 13 residues. The J segment lost 5 bases and the V segment lost 6 bases, leaving 4 bases of the junction unmatched. CDR1 is ENHRY and CDR2 is SYGVKD in the germline V gene. The data are from a study of cytomegalovirus exposure and HLA in healthy donors. PCR was performed using 60 Vbeta and 13 Jbeta primers. Sequenced by immunoSEQ multiplex PCR; TCRdb stores in-frame clones only, minus some. The sample totals around 200,000 clones; its top ten clones hold about 1.1%. Whole-study findings and limits: Most TCR sequences were uncommon, yet certain public TCRs appeared in many donors.

The J gene is TRBJ1-5, the V gene TRBV10-3, with 7 nucleotides matching TRBD1. This sequence originates from a girl between 2 and 10 years old in good health and CMV-seropositive. Sequenced material: PBMCs. The CDR3 DNA reads as TGTGCCATCAGAGGGGACAGTCATCAGCCCCAGCATTTT. It translates to CAIRGDSHQPQHF.